This T cell receptor (beta chain) was observed in a study of patients and donors after allogeneic stem cell transplantation. Germline V CDR1 and CDR2: MDHEN, SYDVKM. Trimming removed 6 bases from V and 4 bases from J, with 15 bases in between. The CDR3 covers 14 residues. TCRdb used MiXCR to reprocess the RT-PCR reads, holding one entry per CDR3 protein. The sample includes approximately 200,000 distinct CDR3 sequences, about 38% of them seen just once. The clonotype comes from a human donor who was either an allogeneic HSCT recipient or a stem cell or donor lymphocyte infusion donor (not recorded which). It is not recorded whose cells these are; they may come from a transplant donor. The chain combines TRBV28 with TRBJ1-2; D is possibly TRBD1 (6 bases). Material: blood, either unsorted or a sorted T cell fraction (not recorded which). The CDR3 nucleotides read TGTGCCAGCAGGGTTCACGGCAGGGGCTATGGCTACACCTTC. This sequence encodes CASRVHGRGYGYTF.